This TCR beta chain was observed in a study of cytomegalovirus exposure and HLA in healthy donors. Study-level background: Early on, a data release was issued that held tens of millions of unique TCRs from HLA-typed donors.

The germline V gene encodes CDR1 PRHDT and CDR2 FYEKMQ (reference sequence). The CDR3 totals 15 residues. V was pared by 6 bases and J by 2 bases, with 15 bases between. PCR involved 60 Vbeta and 13 Jbeta primers. The repertoire was sequenced with immunoSEQ multiplex PCR; TCRdb's copy has only in-frame clones and lacks some. The table has approximately 110,000 clones, approximately 70% seen once. Notes on this clone: Its antigen remains unidentified.

Study-wide results and caveats: A later analysis by the authors found several of the most significant clusters apparently linked to common viral pathogens. With high specificity and sensitivity, the classifier reportedly diagnosed cytomegalovirus status.

V gene TRBV13 combines with J gene TRBJ2-3; maybe TRBD2 (6 bases). The TCR originated in a man in his forties or fifties in good health and CMV-seropositive. Sequenced: PBMCs. CDR3 loop: CASRKTGSSTDTQYF. The CDR3 nucleotides read TGTGCCAGCAGGAAGACCGGGAGCTCCACAGATACGCAGTATTTT.